The next 14 T cell receptor beta chains were all read from a single sample in a study of blood T cell repertoires in COVID-19. Clones were sequenced by immunoSEQ multiplex PCR, and TCRdb holds only the in-frame ones, with some missing. The table has 100,000 to 120,000 clones, over 60% seen once. Sequencing was carried out using peripheral blood. The receptors were gathered from a woman aged 80 or over with acute or convalescent COVID-19.

The CDR3 region has the DNA TGCAGCGTTGATTTTTGGGGCATGAATGAGCAGTTCTTC. This encodes CSVDFWGMNEQFF. The J gene is TRBJ2-1, the V gene TRBV29-1, with D maybe TRBD1 (5 bases). The germline gives CDR1 SQVTM, CDR2 ANQGSEA. V was trimmed by 3 bases and J by 7 bases, leaving 13 bases between them. The CDR3 has 13 amino acids.

The gene calls are TRBV25-1 and TRBJ2-3, with 9 bases identical to TRBD1. This CDR3 spans 16 amino acids. With 2 bases clipped from V and 0 bases from J, the junction kept 3 bases outside the gene matches. Germline lookup yields CDR1 MGHDK and CDR2 SYGVNS. The CDR3 region has the DNA TGTGCCAGCAGTGAACGGGGGACAGGGAGCACAGATACGCAGTATTTT. Translated: CASSERGTGSTDTQYF.

The chain has TRBV20-1 and TRBJ2-5; D is unresolved. Germline V lookup: CDR1 DFQATT, CDR2 SNEGSKA (reference sequence). The CDR3 spans 10 residues. Between the trimmed V and J ends, which lost 3 bases and 4 bases, there was a span of 3 bases. CDR3 region: CSASGETQYF. In nucleotides, the CDR3 is TGCAGTGCTAGCGGAGAGACCCAGTACTTC.

The chain links TRBV4-1 to TRBJ2-3, with D possibly TRBD1 on 6 matching bases. The V and J ends lost 0 bases and 0 bases respectively, with 10 bases between them. CDR1 and CDR2 from the germline V gene are MGHRA and YSYEKL. CDR3 length equals 16 residues. The CDR3 bases are TGCGCCAGCAGCCAAGATAACAGGGACAGCACAGATACGCAGTATTTT. Residues: CASSQDNRDSTDTQYF.

The V gene is TRBV5-4, the J gene TRBJ1-1, with a possible D match to TRBD1 (5 bases). This CDR3 region has 16 residues. V lost 0 bases and J 0 bases, leaving 12 bases between the germline ends. Germline values: CDR1 SGHNT, CDR2 YYREEE (reference sequence). This chain's CDR3 is CASSLESGLLNTEAFF. The CDR3 DNA reads as TGTGCCAGCAGCTTGGAGTCGGGACTGCTGAACACTGAAGCTTTCTTT.

This clone was picked up a small number of times. The rearrangement joins TRBV10-3 to TRBJ2-1; D not certain. With 10 bases removed from V and 5 bases from J, the gap between germline ends came to 15 bases. Germline CDR1 reads ENHRY; CDR2 reads SYGVKD. The CDR3 loop spans 13 amino acids. CDR3 sequence (DNA): TGTGCCACCCGCGGTCAGCTAAACAATGAGCAGTTCTTC. Amino acids: CATRGQLNNEQFF.

V usage is TRBV15 and J usage is TRBJ1-5; 7 positions match TRBD1. Germline loops: CDR1 LNHNV, CDR2 YYDKDF (reference sequence). This CDR3 has 15 amino acids. With V trimmed by 6 bases and J by 2 bases, 7 bases remained unmatched. This CDR3 reads CATRKGAEGNQPQHF. The CDR3 region has the DNA TGTGCCACCAGGAAGGGGGCGGAGGGCAATCAGCCCCAGCATTTT.

The chain joins TRBV12-3 or TRBV12-4 to TRBJ1-3; tentative D call: TRBD1 (6 bases). V was shortened by 3 bases and J by 7 bases, with 10 bases between the two germline ends. The CDR3 runs 13 residues. This chain's CDR3 is CASSFTRGNTIYF. In DNA form, the CDR3 reads TGTGCCAGCAGTTTCACAAGGGGGAACACCATATATTTT.

The chain joins TRBV7-2 to TRBJ1-5, with TRBD1 matching 7 bases. CDR1 SGHTA and CDR2 FQGNSA come from the germline V gene. V shed 8 bases and J 5 bases; nucleotides not matched to a gene: 9. This CDR3 has 14 residues. The DNA of the CDR3 is TGTGCCAGCGCCACAGGGACAGTAGATCAGCCCCAGCATTTT. Protein: CASATGTVDQPQHF.

The chain recombines TRBV10-3 with TRBJ1-4; D is unresolved. There are 17 residues in the CDR3. Germline assignment: CDR1 ENHRY and CDR2 SYGVKD. V gave up 0 bases and J gave up 5 bases, with 16 bases separating them. The CDR3 loop reads CAISESVLYGGNEKLFF. CDR3 DNA: TGTGCCATCAGTGAGTCTGTACTGTACGGAGGAAATGAAAAACTGTTTTTT.

The rearrangement uses TRBV6-5 and TRBJ2-7, with 12 positions matching TRBD2. This CDR3 contains 15 residues. The trim removed 6 bases at V and 0 bases at J, leaving 3 bases unmatched. In germline, CDR1 is MNHEY, CDR2 SVGAGI. The CDR3 region is CASRGLAGNSYEQYF. The CDR3 DNA reads TGTGCCAGCAGAGGACTAGCGGGGAACTCCTACGAGCAGTACTTC.

The CDR3 loop is CASSLEGAPGELFF. The CDR3 DNA reads TGCGCCAGCAGCTTGGAGGGGGCGCCGGGGGAGCTGTTTTTT. The chain couples TRBV5-1 to TRBJ2-2; 7 bases line up with TRBD1. The ends lost 0 bases at V and 8 bases at J; junction bases unmatched: 4. In germline, CDR1 is SGHRS, CDR2 YFSETQ. The CDR3 sequence is 14 residues long.

This chain joins TRBV5-1 and TRBJ2-5; TRBD1 might be the D (5 bases). This CDR3 region has 15 residues. The V gene lost 0 bases and the J gene lost 2 bases, with 11 bases spanning the gap. Germline lookup yields CDR1 SGHRS and CDR2 YFSETQ. The CDR3 nucleotides are TGCGCCAGCAGCTTGGTGCCAGGGCAACAAGAGACCCAGTACTTC. Translation gives CASSLVPGQQETQYF.

V and J are TRBV7-8 and TRBJ1-4, with D unclear. The CDR3 has 14 amino acids. V was pared by 5 bases and J by 7 bases, with 14 bases between. CDR1 is SGHVS, CDR2 FQNEAQ, per germline. The DNA of the CDR3 is TGTGCCAGCAGCCGAGGCATAATGGCTGAAAAACTGTTTTTT. Translation gives CASSRGIMAEKLFF.